These T cell receptor beta chains were read from a single sample in a study of blood T cell repertoires in COVID-19. TCRdb's copy holds only in-frame clones and misses some; the assay was immunoSEQ multiplex PCR. The table records 250,000 to 300,000 clones, around 91% of them present only once. Sequencing was done on a sample of peripheral blood. The receptors were gathered from a woman in her sixties with acute or convalescent COVID-19. Each CDR3 is given with its conserved first and last residue. Expanded clones are given a class, and other clones once, few, many or no size at all.

v_call	clone_size	j_call	cdr3_aa
TRBV5-1	NA	TRBJ2-7	CASSYGTDYEQYF
TRBV6-2/TRBV6-3	NA	TRBJ2-7	CASSYFPSGIPYEQYF
TRBV9	NA	TRBJ2-7	CASSTGLAGVEREQYF
TRBV6-5	NA	TRBJ2-2	CASSFGTTNTGELFF
TRBV2	NA	TRBJ2-7	CASSGPMQDF
TRBV6-6	NA	TRBJ2-6	CASSPVGQGTFGANVLTF
TRBV6-5	NA	TRBJ1-5	CASSQGGQPQHF
TRBV7-6	NA	TRBJ2-1	CASSLGGRARNEQFF
TRBV25-1	NA	TRBJ2-2	CASSGRRANTGELFF
TRBV6-2/TRBV6-3	NA	TRBJ1-5	CASSDRGGNQPQHF
TRBV6-2/TRBV6-3	NA	TRBJ1-5	CASSYSRPAGEPTYSNQPQHF
TRBV21-1	once	TRBJ1-6	CAPSVRGRSPLHF
TRBV23-1	NA	TRBJ2-7	CASSPHDSHLPYEQYF
TRBV6-2/TRBV6-3	once	TRBJ2-7	CASSGVALAGLSYEQYF
TRBV6-2/TRBV6-3	NA	TRBJ2-5	CASSYALAGGLGETQYF
TRBV6-5	NA	TRBJ2-1	CASSYLGLAGNNEQFF
TRBV7-2	NA	TRBJ1-6	CASSFHAGQGNSPLHF
TRBV12-3/TRBV12-4	once	TRBJ2-4	CASSIGQGRIQYF
TRBV6-5	NA	TRBJ1-2	CASRTVNYGYTF
TRBV18	NA	TRBJ1-1	CASSPTTGERNTEAFF
TRBV28	NA	TRBJ1-2	CASSLLAGINGYTF
TRBV7-3	NA	TRBJ2-4	CASSLTGPADLRIAKNIQYF
TRBV7-2	NA	TRBJ1-1	CASSLSGQGVMNTEAFF
TRBV5-1	NA	TRBJ1-1	CASSYSGFVTEAFF
TRBV5-5	NA	TRBJ2-7	CASSLRGRPGDEQYF
TRBV11-3	once	TRBJ2-2	CASSLEGLAGGTGELFF
TRBV10-3	few	TRBJ1-5	CAISSGTGNGPQHF
TRBV7-6	NA	TRBJ2-3	CASSPMTGFTDTQYF
TRBV27	NA	TRBJ2-7	CASSSLSYEQYF